This TCR beta chain was identified during a study of shared clonotypes between healthy human individuals. General study points: Naive subsets tended to show greater estimated richness than memory subsets.

Details on this clone: Its target is unknown. This CDR3 is also generated by other DNA sequences in the sample.

CD45RA+ naive and CD45RA-negative memory subsets were separated from CD4+ cells. Some clones are missing from TCRdb's copy, which holds only in-frame ones; the method was immunoSEQ multiplex PCR. The table shows millions of clones, with about 92% occurring only once. The clonotype originates from a man younger than 35 in good health. Sequencing was done on a sample of naive CD4+ T cells sorted from blood. Indicated subset: CD45RA+ positively selected.

The DNA for the CDR3 is TGTGCCAGCTCCGGCTCCTACAATGAGCAGTTCTTC. It encodes CASSGSYNEQFF. V usage is TRBV9 and J usage is TRBJ2-1; D is undetermined. V shed 7 bases and J shed 0 bases, with 5 bases lying between them. The CDR3 runs to 12 residues. Germline assignment: CDR1 SGDLS and CDR2 YYNGEE. The full variable domain, its missing parts supplied by reference TRBV9 and TRBJ2-1, is DSGVTQTPKHLITATGQRVTLRCSPRSGDLSVYWYQQSLDQGLQFLIQYYNGEERAKGNILERFSAQQFPDLHSELNLSSLELGDSALYFCASSGSYNEQFFGPGTRLTVL.